This T cell receptor (beta chain) was captured by sequencing in a study of blood T cell repertoires in COVID-19. This CDR3 contains 16 residues. The germline V gene has CDR1 LNHNV and CDR2 YYDKDF (reference sequence). V was trimmed by 0 bases and J by 0 bases, leaving 11 bases between them. The method was immunoSEQ multiplex PCR; TCRdb's version includes in-frame clones alone and lacks a portion of them. The sample contains a few hundred thousand clones, more than 75% of which appear only once. The clonotype comes from a man aged 30 to 45 who had recovered from COVID-19. The rearrangement uses TRBV15 and TRBJ1-2; no firm D call. What was sequenced was PBMCs or T cells enriched from blood (not recorded which). CDR3 in amino acids: CATSRDLAATNYGYTF. CDR3 DNA sequence: TGTGCCACCAGCAGAGATTTGGCGGCTACTAACTATGGCTACACCTTC.